These 28 T cell receptor beta chains were all obtained from the same sample, sequenced in a study of blood T cells in healthy people across ages. It was with a sample-barcoded 5' primer and a J-beta primer mix that a second PCR of about 7 to 12 cycles was run. MiXCR, applied by TCRdb to the 5' RACE reads, yields one record per CDR3 protein. The sample lists 700,000 to 900,000 distinct CDR3 sequences, 40% to 65% occurring once. The sample consisted of blood. The source of these receptors is a man of 80 years or more in good health.

V usage is TRBV7-2 and J usage is TRBJ1-5; 8 bases are shared with TRBD1. Germline trimming cut 3 bases from V and 10 bases from J; bases unmatched to any gene: 11. The CDR3 contains 15 residues. Germline-derived CDR1 and CDR2 are SGHTA and FQGNSA. The chain's CDR3 is CASSFQGAVGSPQHF. Written as DNA, the CDR3 is TGTGCCAGCAGCTTTCAGGGGGCAGTGGGTAGCCCCCAGCATTTT.

This clonotype showed up just a few times. This chain connects TRBV7-9 to TRBJ1-2; D ambiguous. CDR1 and CDR2 from the germline V gene are SEHNR and FQNEAQ (reference sequence). The CDR3 sequence is 13 residues long. The V end lost 8 bases, the J end lost 2 bases, and 12 bases lay between the germline ends. CDR3 coding DNA: TGTGCCAGCGAACGGTCCGGGAACTATGGCTACACCTTC. It codes for CASERSGNYGYTF.

The chain is built from TRBV6-1 and TRBJ2-7; D not resolved. Germline V CDR1 and CDR2: MNHNS, SASEGT. The CDR3 loop spans 12 amino acids. Between the trimmed V and J ends, which lost 5 bases and 6 bases, there was a span of 11 bases. For the CDR3, the DNA is TGTGCCAGCAGTTCCCCCGCAGCCGAGCAGTACTTC. Its protein is CASSSPAAEQYF.

To note about this clonotype: One end of the junction fails to match germline, which may point to a read error. The rearrangement links TRBV30 to TRBJ2-3; no definite D call. The length of the CDR3 is 12 residues. Germline loops: CDR1 GTSNPN, CDR2 SVGIG (reference sequence). The CDR3 sequence is CAWKPGGYEQYF. The CDR3 DNA sequence: TGTGCCTGGAAGCCGGGTGGCTACGAGCAGTACTTT.

This clonotype was detected only a few times. CDR3 in DNA: TGCAGCGTTGAAGATCCCCCAGGGGGAGGCATTCAGTACTTC. Its protein is CSVEDPPGGGIQYF. This chain links TRBV29-1 with TRBJ2-7, with a possible D match to TRBD1 (7 bases). The last part of the DNA fits TRBJ2-4 better; the J call may be wrong. Germline assignment: CDR1 SQVTM and CDR2 ANQGSEA. The length of the CDR3 is 14 residues.

This clonotype was seen more than once but under ten times. The chain is built from TRBV4-2 and TRBJ2-1; D is ambiguous. Looked up from germline, CDR1 is LGHNA and CDR2 is YNFKEQ. V dropped 0 bases and J dropped 0 bases, with 15 bases sitting between them. The CDR3 is made up of 18 amino acids. For the CDR3, the DNA is TGTGCCAGCAGCCAAGATGAGGCCGGTCTTAGCTCCTACAATGAGCAGTTCTTC. It translates to CASSQDEAGLSSYNEQFF.

The table lists this clonotype with a few counts. V gene TRBV20-1 combines with J gene TRBJ2-4; D remains ambiguous. Trimming pared 7 bases from V and 1 base from J, leaving 11 bases between. This CDR3 spans 13 amino acids. Germline CDR1 and CDR2: DFQATT and SNEGSKA (reference sequence). The CDR3 DNA reads TGCAGTGTCCCTGCTTTCGCCAAAAACATTCAGTACTTC. As protein: CSVPAFAKNIQYF.

This rearrangement joins TRBV20-1 to TRBJ2-7, with 8 bases fitting TRBD2. Germline V gives CDR1 DFQATT, CDR2 SNEGSKA (reference sequence). Trimming removed 0 bases from V and 4 bases from J; junction bases left unmatched: 20. The CDR3 contains 19 residues. CDR3 sequence: CSARDIKGFVAGGSYEQYF. The DNA for the CDR3 is TGCAGTGCTAGAGATATCAAGGGATTCGTGGCGGGAGGTTCTTACGAGCAGTACTTC.

This chain uses TRBV7-2 with TRBJ2-1; no reliable D call. The length of the CDR3 is 13 residues. V shed 8 bases and J shed 3 bases, with 11 bases lying between them. Germline V gene sequence: CDR1 SGHTA, CDR2 FQGNSA. CDR3 in amino acids: CASGIWGYNEQFF. The CDR3 region has the DNA TGTGCCAGCGGTATCTGGGGCTACAATGAGCAGTTCTTC.

J is TRBJ2-3 and V is TRBV2; no clear D gene. V lost 2 bases and J lost 0, with 3 bases in between. The germline CDR1 and CDR2 sequences are SNHLY and FYNNEI. The CDR3 length is 13 residues. This CDR3 is CASSEFSTDTQYF. The CDR3, as DNA: TGTGCCAGCAGTGAATTTAGCACAGATACGCAGTATTTT. Combining the CDR3 with reference TRBV2 and TRBJ2-3 gives the whole variable domain EPEVTQTPSHQVTQMGQEVILRCVPISNHLYFYWYRQILGQKVEFLVSFYNNEISEKSEIFDDQFSVERPDGSNFTLKIRSTKLEDSAMYFCASSEFSTDTQYFGPGTRLTVL.

V gene TRBV5-5 combines with J gene TRBJ2-5; D assignment may be TRBD1 or TRBD2 (5 bases each). The end of the DNA fits TRBJ2-7 better, so the J call may be wrong. CDR3 length equals 15 residues. Germline CDR1 SGHKS, CDR2 YYEKEE (reference sequence). Written as DNA, the CDR3 is TGTGCCAGCAGCTTCCGGGACGGACTTACCTACGAGCAGTACTTC. As protein: CASSFRDGLTYEQYF.

The rearrangement joins TRBV13 to TRBJ2-7; 8 bases agree with TRBD2. The V gene end was trimmed by 5 bases and the J gene end by 2 bases; junction bases not matched to a gene: 11. CDR3 length: 16 residues. The germline gives CDR1 PRHDT, CDR2 FYEKMQ (reference sequence). CDR3 sequence (DNA): TGTGCCAGCAGCCCGGGAATTAGCGGGACTACCTACGAGCAGTACTTC. Its translation: CASSPGISGTTYEQYF.

This clonotype was found a few times. The chain has TRBV12-3 or TRBV12-4 and TRBJ2-5; TRBD2 matches at 9 bases. The CDR3 runs to 16 residues. V shed 3 bases and J 5 bases; nucleotides not matched to a gene: 10. CDR3 nucleotides: TGTGCCAGCAGTTTTGGCGGGAGGGCCTCGAAGGAGACCCAGTACTTC. This sequence encodes CASSFGGRASKETQYF.

The chain combines TRBV6-5 with TRBJ2-5, with a weak D call TRBD1 (6 bases). The tail of the sequence fits TRBJ2-7 better, so the J call may be wrong. The CDR3 spans 15 residues. Germline values: CDR1 MNHEY, CDR2 SVGAGI. This chain's CDR3 is CASSYSTGRTYEQYF. CDR3 nucleotide sequence: TGTGCCAGCAGTTACTCGACAGGCCGGACCTACGAGCAGTACTTC.

V usage is TRBV20-1 and J usage is TRBJ2-7; D is possibly TRBD2 (5 bases). Trimming removed 0 bases at V and 4 bases at J, with 16 bases between. CDR1 DFQATT and CDR2 SNEGSKA come from the germline V gene (reference sequence). The CDR3 extends over 15 amino acids. This CDR3 reads CSARDLARDGYEQYF. DNA of the CDR3: TGCAGTGCTAGAGATCTGGCTCGGGATGGGTACGAGCAGTACTTC.

The chain joins TRBV2 to TRBJ2-3; 9 bases fit TRBD2. Germline values: CDR1 SNHLY, CDR2 FYNNEI. J gave up 2 bases and V 6 bases, and 6 bases lay outside the gene matches. The CDR3 covers 15 residues. In DNA, the CDR3 is TGTGCCAGCAGCCGTAGCGGGGGATTCACAGATACGCAGTATTTT. Translation gives CASSRSGGFTDTQYF.

Concerning this clonotype itself: At one of its ends the junction is not consistent with the germline gene, which may arise from a read error. The chain carries TRBV10-3 and TRBJ2-7, with a weak D call TRBD1 (5 bases). The CDR3 is made up of 12 amino acids. Looked up from germline, CDR1 is ENHRY and CDR2 is SYGVKD. The CDR3 sequence: CVISADTYEQYF. The DNA for the CDR3 is TGTGTCATCAGTGCGGACACCTACGAGCAGTACTTC.

The rearrangement uses TRBV10-3 and TRBJ2-5, with 10 bases aligning to TRBD1. The CDR3 is 17 residues long. With V trimmed by 4 bases and J by 4 bases, 12 bases remained unmatched. The germline gives CDR1 ENHRY, CDR2 SYGVKD. The CDR3 nucleotides read TGTGCCATCAGTGCCGACCGGGACAGGGGCGTCGGAGAGACCCAGTACTTC. Its translation: CAISADRDRGVGETQYF.

V and J are TRBV20-1 and TRBJ2-5; 7 bases line up with TRBD1. Germline V gene data show CDR1 as DFQATT and CDR2 as SNEGSKA (reference sequence). V was clipped by 3 bases and J by 4 bases; unmatched bases: 11. The CDR3 sequence is 15 residues long. The CDR3 sequence is CSASPTGATGETQYF. The DNA for the CDR3 is TGCAGTGCTAGCCCTACAGGGGCGACGGGAGAGACCCAGTACTTC.

This clonotype was observed a handful of times. The rearrangement links TRBV4-1 to TRBJ2-1, with a tentative D call TRBD2 (5 bases). The CDR3 totals 14 residues. The germline V gene has CDR1 MGHRA and CDR2 YSYEKL. Trimming left V 2 bases short and J 4 bases short, with 9 bases between. CDR3 DNA: TGCGCCAGCAGCCAACGGGGAACATACAATGAGCAGTTCTTC. This gives the protein CASSQRGTYNEQFF.

This chain connects TRBV5-1 to TRBJ2-7; TRBD2 aligns across 7 bases. This CDR3 is 15 amino acids long. Per germline, CDR1 SGHRS and CDR2 YFSETQ. The J segment lost 2 bases and the V segment lost 5 bases, leaving 10 bases of the junction unmatched. The chain's CDR3 is CASRPEGRETYEQYF. The CDR3 coding sequence is TGCGCCAGCAGACCCGAGGGGCGGGAGACCTACGAGCAGTACTTC.

This clonotype has just a few counts. V and J are TRBV3-1 and TRBJ2-1, with D possibly being TRBD1 (6 bases). Trimming left V 3 bases short and J 9 bases short, with 18 bases between. The CDR3 has 15 residues. Germline V lookup: CDR1 LGHDT, CDR2 YNNKEL (reference sequence). This chain's CDR3 is CASSHLGARVFEQFF. The CDR3 DNA sequence: TGTGCCAGCAGCCACCTGGGGGCCCGCGTATTTGAGCAGTTCTTC.

This chain uses TRBV20-1 with TRBJ2-3; tentatively, D is TRBD1 (6 bases). CDR1 and CDR2 from the germline V gene are DFQATT and SNEGSKA (reference sequence). The CDR3 loop spans 16 amino acids. V was clipped by 1 base and J by 14 bases, with 28 bases between them. The CDR3 sequence: CSARGEGTRTGRYAYF. In DNA form, the CDR3 reads TGCAGTGCTAGAGGAGAAGGGACAAGGACGGGCAGATACGCGTATTTT.

Comments on this clonotype: The junction does not match germline at one end; this may be a read error. The CDR3 DNA reads TGCTGTGCTCCTAGCTTCCGAGGCAGTGAGCAGTTCTTC. As protein: CCAPSFRGSEQFF. The chain employs TRBV20-1 and TRBJ2-1; weak D call: TRBD2 (5 bases). This CDR3 is built from 13 residues. Germline V gene sequence: CDR1 DFQATT, CDR2 SNEGSKA (reference sequence).

This chain joins TRBV9 and TRBJ2-6; D uncertain. Trimming cost V 7 bases and J 1 base, with 15 bases left between them. Germline V gives CDR1 SGDLS, CDR2 YYNGEE. CDR3 length: 16 amino acids. CDR3 nucleotides: TGTGCCAGCTCCCGGCGAAGTGAATCTGGGGCCAACGTCCTGACTTTC. It translates to CASSRRSESGANVLTF.

This clonotype was recorded many times. This chain uses TRBV7-2 with TRBJ2-1; no clear D gene. The V gene's germline CDR1 is SGHTA and CDR2 FQGNSA. The CDR3 length is 13 residues. Between the trimmed V and J ends, which lost 1 base and 12 bases, there was a span of 13 bases. CDR3 residues: CASSLGLLLVQFF. In nucleotides, the CDR3 is TGTGCCAGCAGCTTAGGGCTCCTATTAGTGCAGTTCTTC.

DNA of the CDR3: TGTGCCAGCAGTGCAGACGTCCCGGGAGGAGGAACCGGGGAGCTGTTTTTT. Amino acid sequence: CASSADVPGGGTGELFF. This chain links TRBV25-1 with TRBJ2-2; 7 positions match TRBD2. CDR1 and CDR2 (germline): MGHDK, SYGVNS. V lost 4 bases and J lost 5; bases outside the gene matches: 13. The CDR3 is 17 residues long.

This clonotype came up a few times. The V and J genes are TRBV21-1 and TRBJ2-3; the table's D call of TRBD1 was not tested on the DNA. TRBV21-1 is shown as a pseudogene. This CDR3 is 15 amino acids long. The CDR3 loop is CATSGGGWGTDTQYF. In nucleotides, the CDR3 is TGTGCCACCTCAGGGGGGGGTTGGGGCACAGATACGCAGTATTTT.